This T cell receptor beta chain originates from a study of blood T cell repertoires in COVID-19. The wider study: Samples representing acute and convalescent COVID-19 were sourced from the United States, Italy and Spain. T cells, B-cell-depleted T cells, or PBMCs provided the cDNA or gDNA that served as material.

There are 14 residues in the CDR3. The ends were cut back, 8 bases at V and 3 bases at J, with 16 bases in the middle. Germline V gene lookup returns CDR1 SEHNR and CDR2 FQNEAQ (reference sequence). Original processing methods: Estimation of nucleated cell counts was performed using reference gene primer amplification. Profiled with immunoSEQ multiplex PCR; TCRdb holds only in-frame clones, not every one. The V and J calls and the clone size are those of that table, but D and trimming were determined from the DNA. The sample includes around 84,000 clones, around 90% of them seen just once. This clonotype was sampled from a man aged 80 or over with active or convalescent COVID-19. The rearrangement joins TRBV7-9 to TRBJ2-5; TRBD2 is a possible D gene (7 bases). The sequencing input was peripheral blood. CDR3 DNA: TGTGCCAGCTACAATGGGGGGGCTAAAGAGACCCAGTACTTC. Its protein is CASYNGGAKETQYF. The complete variable domain, with remaining parts taken from reference TRBV7-9 and TRBJ2-5, reads DTGVSQNPRHKITKRGQNVTFRCDPISEHNRLYWYRQTLGQGPEFLTYFQNEAQLEKSRLLSDRFSAERPKGSFSTLEIQRTEQGDSAMYLCASYNGGAKETQYFGPGTRLLVL.